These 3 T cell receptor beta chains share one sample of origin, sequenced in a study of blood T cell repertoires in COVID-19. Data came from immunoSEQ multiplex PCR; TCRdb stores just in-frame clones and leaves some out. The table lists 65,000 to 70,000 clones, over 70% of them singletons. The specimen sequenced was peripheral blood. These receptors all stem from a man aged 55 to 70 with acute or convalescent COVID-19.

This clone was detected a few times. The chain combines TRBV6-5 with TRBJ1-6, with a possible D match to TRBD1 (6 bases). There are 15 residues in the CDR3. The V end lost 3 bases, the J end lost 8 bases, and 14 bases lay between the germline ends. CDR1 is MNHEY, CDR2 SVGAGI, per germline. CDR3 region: CASSYGTRLDSPLHF. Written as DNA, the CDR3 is TGTGCCAGCAGTTATGGGACAAGGCTGGATTCACCCCTCCACTTT.

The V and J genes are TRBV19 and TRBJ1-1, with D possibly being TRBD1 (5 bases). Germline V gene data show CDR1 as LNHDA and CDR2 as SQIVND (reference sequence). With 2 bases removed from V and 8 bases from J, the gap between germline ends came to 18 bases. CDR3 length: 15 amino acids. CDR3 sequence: CASSISHVKGAEAFF. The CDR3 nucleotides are TGTGCCAGTAGTATATCCCACGTTAAAGGGGCAGAAGCTTTCTTT.

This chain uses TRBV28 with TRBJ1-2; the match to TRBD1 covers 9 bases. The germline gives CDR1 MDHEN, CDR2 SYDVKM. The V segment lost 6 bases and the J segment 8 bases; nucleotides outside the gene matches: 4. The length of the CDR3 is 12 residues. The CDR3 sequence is CASSGTGLGYTF. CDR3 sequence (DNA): TGTGCCAGCAGCGGGACAGGGCTGGGCTACACCTTC.